The 30 T cell receptor beta chains presented below share a single source sample, sequenced in a study of regulatory T cells in long-lasting Graves disease. Time point defined: persistent/refractory GD, antithyroid drugs over 5 years with positive TRAb. The TCR library was made from RNA extracted from PBMCs. iRepertoire HTBI primers and Arm-PCR of CDR3 regions built TCR beta libraries. MiXCR, applied by TCRdb to the multiplex PCR reads, yields one record per CDR3 protein. Found here are some 420,000 distinct CDR3 sequences, less than 25% of them singletons; the top ten hold approximately 14%. Material: peripheral blood mononuclear cells (PBMCs), obtained when the disease was refractory, from a patient treated with antithyroid drugs. Receptors originate from a female donor with Graves disease.

The genes are TRBV11-2 and TRBJ2-7, with D perhaps matching TRBD2 (5 bases). The CDR3 has 14 residues. Germline CDR1 and CDR2: SGHAT and FQNNGV. With 4 bases removed from V and 2 bases from J, the gap between germline ends came to 12 bases. CDR3 in DNA: TGTGCCAGCAGCTCGCGAGGGATTACCTACGAGCAGTACTTC. Its protein product is CASSSRGITYEQYF.

In its sample, this clonotype was seen many times. This chain links TRBV27 with TRBJ1-2, with 9 bases lining up with TRBD1. The CDR3 runs to 17 residues. The germline V gene has CDR1 MNHEY and CDR2 SMNVEV (reference sequence). Losses at the gene ends were 7 bases for V and 8 bases for J; bases not matched to a gene: 20. The CDR3 region has the DNA TGTGCCAGCACCCTCTTAACCGGGACAGGGAGGGTCGAAGGCTACACCTTC. Translated, it gives CASTLLTGTGRVEGYTF.

The chain uses TRBV5-5 and TRBJ2-5; 9 nucleotides match TRBD1. V shed 4 bases, J shed 2 bases, and the junction held 3 bases outside the gene matches. The length of the CDR3 is 14 residues. The germline V gene has CDR1 SGHKS and CDR2 YYEKEE (reference sequence). CDR3 sequence (DNA): TGTGCCAGCAGCATCGGGACAGGGCAAGAGACCCAGTACTTC. The encoded protein is CASSIGTGQETQYF.

V usage is TRBV4-3 and J usage is TRBJ2-2; TRBD2 might be the D (7 bases). Germline lookup yields CDR1 LGHNA and CDR2 YSLEER. V dropped 0 bases and J dropped 4 bases, with 15 bases sitting between them. The CDR3 has 17 residues. Here the CDR3 reads CASSQDLGGAATGELFF. CDR3 sequence (DNA): TGCGCCAGCAGCCAAGATCTTGGGGGGGCGGCCACCGGGGAGCTGTTTTTT.

The sample holds one count of this clonotype. A single base is all that separates this from a far larger clone, so a read error is likely. The rearrangement joins TRBV14 to TRBJ1-2; weak D call: TRBD1 (5 bases). CDR1 and CDR2 (germline): SGHDN, FVKESK. This CDR3 has 13 amino acids. The DNA of the CDR3 is TGTGCCAGCAGAGCAACCTACTCGTGGGGCTACGCCTTC. It codes for CASRATYSWGYAF. Based on the CDR3 plus reference TRBV14 and TRBJ1-2, the full variable domain is EAGVTQFPSHSVIEKGQTVTLRCDPISGHDNLYWYRRVMGKEIKFLLHFVKESKQDESGMPNNRFLAERTGGTYSTLKVQPAELEDSGVYFCASRATYSWGYAFGSGTRLTVV.

This clonotype was picked up many times. The V and J genes are TRBV12-5 and TRBJ2-7; D gene ambiguous. Germline V CDR1 and CDR2: LGHNT, FRNRAP. The CDR3 has 17 residues. Trimming removed 5 bases at V and 1 base at J, with 21 bases between. CDR3: CASGPNPLTPRSYEQYF. CDR3 coding DNA: TGTGCTAGTGGTCCGAACCCCCTGACCCCTAGATCCTACGAGCAGTACTTC.

In DNA, the CDR3 is TGTGCCAGCAAGAACTATGGAATTAGCAATCAGCCCCAGCATTTT. Protein sequence: CASKNYGISNQPQHF. The V and J genes are TRBV6-2 or TRBV6-3 and TRBJ1-5; D call uncertain. The CDR3 spans 15 residues. The V gene's germline CDR1 is MNHEY and CDR2 SVGEGT. Trimming removed 7 bases from V and 0 bases from J, with 13 bases in between.

This clonotype was counted between two and nine times. The rearrangement joins TRBV28 to TRBJ2-7, with TRBD1 matching 9 bases. J lost 3 bases, V lost 1 base, and 7 bases had no gene match. Germline assignment: CDR1 MDHEN and CDR2 SYDVKM. This CDR3 has 16 residues. The chain's CDR3 is CASSLFPGQGIYEQYF. In DNA, the CDR3 is TGTGCCAGCAGTTTATTTCCGGGACAGGGTATCTACGAGCAGTACTTC. The whole variable domain, remainder taken from reference TRBV28 and TRBJ2-7, is DVKVTQSSRYLVKRTGEKVFLECVQDMDHENMFWYRQDPGLGLRLIYFSYDVKMKEKGDIPEGYSVSREKKERFSLILESASTNQTSMYLCASSLFPGQGIYEQYFGPGTRLTVT.

This chain uses TRBV7-2 with TRBJ1-6, with 11 bases lining up with TRBD1. V shed 3 bases and J 4 bases; nucleotides not matched to a gene: 5. The length of the CDR3 is 17 residues. In germline, CDR1 is SGHTA, CDR2 FQGNSA. The DNA of the CDR3 is TGTGCCAGCAGCTTCTCCGGGACAGGGGGGTATAATTCACCCCTCCACTTT. Encoded protein: CASSFSGTGGYNSPLHF.

The chain is built from TRBV7-2 and TRBJ2-4; D remains unclear. The CDR3 contains 12 residues. The V end lost 1 base, the J end lost 13 bases, and 11 bases lay between the germline ends. Germline V gives CDR1 SGHTA, CDR2 FQGNSA. This chain's CDR3 is CASSLGQEGQYF. In nucleotides, the CDR3 is TGTGCCAGCAGCTTAGGGCAGGAAGGGCAGTACTTC.

Points on this clonotype: A far larger clone is a single base away, which makes a read error likely. The gene calls are TRBV12-3 or TRBV12-4 and TRBJ1-5; D unresolved. The CDR3 extends over 15 amino acids. CDR3 DNA: TGTGCCAACAGTGGTTCCCCGGGAGGGAATCAGCCCCAGCATTTT. Amino acids: CANSGSPGGNQPQHF.

This clonotype was detected once. A read error may be the cause here, since a much bigger clone is one base away. V is TRBV12-3 or TRBV12-4 and J is TRBJ1-5, with 10 bases that match TRBD1. V lost 8 bases and J lost 5; bases outside the gene matches: 6. The CDR3 loop spans 14 amino acids. The CDR3 loop is CASAFGTGDQPQHF. The CDR3 DNA reads as TGTGCCAGCGCATTTGGGACAGGGGATCAGCCCCAGCATTTT.

This clonotype has a handful of counts. V gene TRBV29-1 combines with J gene TRBJ2-2; 10 bases agree with TRBD1. The junction had 5 bases not matched to a gene; V was cut back by 6 bases and J by 4 bases. Germline CDR1 is SQVTM and CDR2 is ANQGSEA. There are 14 residues in the CDR3. CDR3 in DNA: TGCAGCGTCATGGGGACAGGGGCCACCGGGGAGCTGTTTTTT. Amino acid sequence: CSVMGTGATGELFF.

The rearrangement links TRBV4-3 to TRBJ1-2; D may be TRBD1 (5 bases). The CDR3 covers 15 residues. V gave up 2 bases and J gave up 3 bases, with 13 bases separating them. CDR1 LGHNA and CDR2 YSLEER come from the germline V gene. The CDR3 DNA reads as TGCGCCAGCAGCCAAAGGCTCGGGGCCGACTATGGCTACACCTTC. This gives the protein CASSQRLGADYGYTF.

This rearrangement joins TRBV20-1 to TRBJ2-5, with D possibly being TRBD2 (5 bases). The CDR3 totals 15 residues. Germline CDR1 reads DFQATT; CDR2 reads SNEGSKA (reference sequence). Trimming removed 6 bases at V and 2 bases at J, with 19 bases between. The CDR3 loop reads CSAEGELADQETQYF. The CDR3 DNA is TGCAGTGCCGAGGGAGAACTTGCGGATCAAGAGACCCAGTACTTC.

This clonotype came up a few times. The chain couples TRBV10-2 to TRBJ2-2; TRBD2 matches at 9 bases. Per the germline V gene, CDR1 is WSHSY and CDR2 is SAAADI. Trimming took 0 bases from V and 7 from J; bases not matched to a gene: 6. The CDR3 totals 16 residues. CDR3 DNA sequence: TGCGCCAGCAGTGAGTCAAGCGGGGGGTCTCACGGGGAGCTGTTTTTT. Its translation is CASSESSGGSHGELFF.

V usage is TRBV27 and J usage is TRBJ2-7, with a tentative D call TRBD1 (6 bases). V was clipped by 9 bases and J by 2 bases, with 17 bases between them. There are 14 residues in the CDR3. CDR1 is MNHEY, CDR2 SMNVEV, per germline (reference sequence). The CDR3: CASSPRDITYEQYF. CDR3 DNA: TGTGCCAGTAGTCCCCGGGACATAACCTACGAGCAGTACTTC.

This clonotype was detected ten times or more. The rearrangement joins TRBV6-2 or TRBV6-3 to TRBJ2-4; TRBD1 is a possible D gene (5 bases). CDR1 and CDR2 (germline): MNHEY, SVGEGT. V dropped 4 bases and J dropped 4 bases, with 8 bases sitting between them. The CDR3 extends over 13 amino acids. The CDR3, as DNA: TGTGCCAGCAGTTTGGACATTAAAAACATTCAGTACTTC. It translates to CASSLDIKNIQYF.

This clonotype was counted ten times or more. The chain combines TRBV28 with TRBJ1-5, with D hard to call. The germline CDR1 and CDR2 sequences are MDHEN and SYDVKM. V gave up 0 bases and J gave up 0 bases, with 12 bases separating them. CDR3 length: 17 amino acids. The CDR3 region has the DNA TGTGCCAGCAGTTTATGGGTTGCAGGCGGTAGCAATCAGCCCCAGCATTTT. It specifies CASSLWVAGGSNQPQHF.

This clonotype was seen a handful of times. Mismatch with germline at one junction end may stem from a read error. This chain links TRBV7-3 with TRBJ1-6, with a tentative D call TRBD1 (5 bases). The V gene's germline CDR1 is SGHTA and CDR2 FQGTGA. The CDR3 length is 18 residues. The CDR3 loop is CASSLLAGPPTDNSPLHF. DNA for the CDR3: TGTGCCAGCAGCTTACTGGCAGGGCCCCCCACCGATAACTCACCCCTCCACTTT.

Concerning this clonotype: This could be a read error, since a much larger clone is one nucleotide away. The chain carries TRBV11-2 and TRBJ2-7; D remains unclear. Germline CDR1 is SGHAT and CDR2 is FQNNGV. The ends were cut back, 3 bases at V and 2 bases at J, with 11 bases in the middle. The CDR3 covers 14 residues. The CDR3 is CASSLARRPYEQYF. Written as DNA, the CDR3 is TGTGCCAGCAGCTTGGCGAGGCGCCCCTACGAGCAGTACTTC.

This clonotype was recorded many times. The gene calls are TRBV3-1 and TRBJ1-1; no reliable D call. CDR1 LGHDT and CDR2 YNNKEL come from the germline V gene (reference sequence). The V end was cut by 3 bases, the J end by 3 bases, with 8 bases between. The CDR3 spans 13 residues. The DNA for the CDR3 is TGTGCCAGCAGCCAGGGGTTGGACACTGAAGCTTTCTTT. Translating it yields CASSQGLDTEAFF.

V usage is TRBV30 and J usage is TRBJ1-1, with D uncertain. V lost 2 bases, J lost 0 bases, and 16 bases lay in between. The CDR3 sequence is 16 residues long. Germline-derived CDR1 and CDR2 are GTSNPN and SVGIG (reference sequence). The CDR3 is CAWSQRDYFMNTEAFF. The CDR3 DNA follows: TGTGCCTGGAGTCAGAGAGACTACTTCATGAACACTGAAGCTTTCTTT.

The chain employs TRBV30 and TRBJ1-4; D uncertain. V lost 2 bases to trimming and J lost 0 bases, with 7 bases between them. The CDR3 runs 14 residues. Germline-derived CDR1 and CDR2 are GTSNPN and SVGIG (reference sequence). For the CDR3, the DNA is TGTGCCTGGAGTCGAGGGACAACTAATGAAAAACTGTTTTTT. Translating it yields CAWSRGTTNEKLFF.

The chain carries TRBV27 and TRBJ2-3; tentative D call: TRBD1 (5 bases). Trimming took 8 bases from V and 1 from J, leaving 13 bases between them. Germline assignment: CDR1 MNHEY and CDR2 SMNVEV (reference sequence). This CDR3 is 14 amino acids long. The CDR3 region has the DNA TGTGCCAGCCAGCTGGGGCGTGGCACAGATACGCAGTATTTT. Amino acids: CASQLGRGTDTQYF.

This clonotype was observed a few times. The V and J genes are TRBV27 and TRBJ2-2; no reliable D call. CDR3 length: 13 amino acids. Germline values: CDR1 MNHEY, CDR2 SMNVEV (reference sequence). The V gene lost 2 bases and the J gene lost 8 bases, with 9 bases spanning the gap. CDR3 loop: CASSLNRRGELFF. The CDR3 DNA reads as TGTGCCAGCAGTTTAAATCGTAGGGGGGAGCTGTTTTTT.

This clonotype was detected a few times. The rearrangement joins TRBV4-1 to TRBJ1-1; perhaps TRBD1 as D (5 bases). Germline-derived CDR1 and CDR2 are MGHRA and YSYEKL. V lost 0 bases and J 7 bases, leaving 15 bases between the germline ends. This CDR3 contains 15 residues. CDR3 coding DNA: TGCGCCAGCAGCCAAGAAATACTTTTGGGGGGTGAAGCTTTCTTT. As protein: CASSQEILLGGEAFF.

This clonotype was seen many times. The chain employs TRBV12-3 or TRBV12-4 and TRBJ1-4, with D uncertain. The CDR3 contains 15 residues. V was cut by 4 bases and J by 8 bases, with 17 bases left in between. CDR3 sequence reads: CASSSAQRPREKLFF. As DNA, the CDR3 is TGTGCCAGCAGTTCGGCACAGAGGCCCCGGGAAAAACTGTTTTTT.

This clonotype appeared many times. The chain couples TRBV7-2 to TRBJ2-7; possible D gene TRBD2, 6 bases. Germline-derived CDR1 and CDR2 are SGHTA and FQGNSA. The CDR3 contains 13 residues. Trimming cost V 4 bases and J 3 bases, with 10 bases left between them. The CDR3 bases are TGTGCCAGCAGCTCCGCGGGGTACTACGAGCAGTACTTC. The encoded protein is CASSSAGYYEQYF.

This clonotype was detected many times. The chain joins TRBV2 to TRBJ2-5; a weak D match, TRBD1 (9 bases). The germline V and J ends were trimmed by 7 bases and 4 bases, with 16 bases remaining between them. Germline loops: CDR1 SNHLY, CDR2 FYNNEI. This CDR3 has 14 amino acids. In nucleotides, the CDR3 is TGTGCCAGCAAGCGGGGGACAGGGCTAGAGACCCAGTACTTC. Encoded protein: CASKRGTGLETQYF.